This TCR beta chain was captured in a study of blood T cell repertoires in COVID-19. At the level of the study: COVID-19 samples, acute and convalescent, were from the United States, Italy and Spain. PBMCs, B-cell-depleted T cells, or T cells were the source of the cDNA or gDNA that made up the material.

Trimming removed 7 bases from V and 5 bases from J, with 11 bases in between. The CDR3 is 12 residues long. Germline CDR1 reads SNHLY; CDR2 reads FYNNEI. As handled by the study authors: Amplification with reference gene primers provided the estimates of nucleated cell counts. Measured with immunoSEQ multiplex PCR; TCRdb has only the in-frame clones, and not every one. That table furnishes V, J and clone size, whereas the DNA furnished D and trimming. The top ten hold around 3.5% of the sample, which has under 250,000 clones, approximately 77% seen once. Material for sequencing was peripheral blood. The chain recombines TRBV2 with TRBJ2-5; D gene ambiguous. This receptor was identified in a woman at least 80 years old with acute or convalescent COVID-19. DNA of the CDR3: TGTGCCAGCACCGACCTCGGGGAGACCCAGTACTTC. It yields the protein CASTDLGETQYF.